These 13 T cell receptor beta chains were all obtained from the same sample, sequenced in a study of cytomegalovirus exposure and HLA in healthy donors. PCR amplification relied on 60 Vbeta primers (plus 13 Jbeta primers). This table comes from immunoSEQ multiplex PCR, and its TCRdb copy is limited to in-frame clones, with some not included. Listed are about 58,000 clones; about 4% falls within the top ten. Sequenced material: PBMCs. The receptors were sampled from a male donor in good health and CMV-seronegative.

The chain couples TRBV28 to TRBJ1-1, with D maybe TRBD1 (6 bases). From germline, CDR1 is MDHEN and CDR2 SYDVKM. The CDR3 has 13 amino acids. Trimming removed 2 bases from V and 5 bases from J, with 9 bases in between. The CDR3 protein is CASSLLQGTEAFF. The CDR3 DNA is TGTGCCAGCAGTTTACTCCAGGGGACTGAAGCTTTCTTT.

This chain uses TRBV9 with TRBJ2-5; TRBD1 might be the D (5 bases). Per germline, CDR1 SGDLS and CDR2 YYNGEE. This CDR3 is 15 amino acids long. V lost 0 bases and J lost 1, with 10 bases in between. DNA of the CDR3: TGTGCCAGCAGCGTAGAGGGTCAGGGCCAAGAGACCCAGTACTTC. It yields the protein CASSVEGQGQETQYF.

The J gene is TRBJ1-1, the V gene TRBV27, with D unresolved. Germline CDR1 reads MNHEY; CDR2 reads SMNVEV (reference sequence). V was trimmed by 2 bases and J by 5 bases, leaving 9 bases between them. The CDR3 loop spans 13 amino acids. CDR3 nucleotides: TGTGCCAGCAGTTTAAATTCGGGGACTGAAGCTTTCTTT. Translating it yields CASSLNSGTEAFF.

The J gene is TRBJ1-2, the V gene TRBV4-3; 9 positions match TRBD1. V shed 0 bases, J shed 4 bases, and the junction held 6 bases outside the gene matches. The CDR3 is 16 amino acids. Per germline, CDR1 LGHNA and CDR2 YSLEER. CDR3 loop: CASSQDRGQGSYGYTF. The CDR3 DNA reads TGCGCCAGCAGCCAAGATAGGGGACAGGGTTCCTATGGCTACACCTTC.

The chain uses TRBV28 and TRBJ2-5; weak D call: TRBD2 (7 bases). The tail of the sequence fits TRBJ2-7 better, so the J call may be wrong. From germline, CDR1 is MDHEN and CDR2 SYDVKM. This CDR3 is 14 amino acids long. The CDR3, as DNA: TGTGCCAGCACCCCACGGGGGGCGGGTTACGAGCAGTACTTC. Translating it yields CASTPRGAGYEQYF.

J is TRBJ2-4 and V is TRBV19, with 7 nucleotides matching TRBD2. This CDR3 is built from 15 residues. The trim removed 1 base at V and 1 base at J, leaving 1 base unmatched. From germline, CDR1 is LNHDA and CDR2 SQIVND (reference sequence). CDR3 sequence (DNA): TGTGCCAGTAGTATAGTCGGGGGGGCCAAAAACATTCAGTACTTC. Its translation is CASSIVGGAKNIQYF.

The CDR3 DNA follows: TGCGCCAGCAGCTTGATCAGGACTCCTAGCAATCAGCCCCAGCATTTT. This encodes CASSLIRTPSNQPQHF. The genes are TRBV5-1 and TRBJ1-5, with D unresolved. The V end was cut by 1 base, the J end by 0 bases, with 11 bases between. Per germline, CDR1 SGHRS and CDR2 YFSETQ. The CDR3 spans 16 residues. The full variable domain, with the rest looked up from reference TRBV5-1 and TRBJ1-5, is KAGVTQTPRYLIKTRGQQVTLSCSPISGHRSVSWYQQTPGQGLQFLFEYFSETQRNKGNFPGRFSGRQFSNSRSEMNVSTLELGDSALYLCASSLIRTPSNQPQHFGDGTRLSIL.

The chain couples TRBV6-5 to TRBJ2-7; 7 bases are a match to TRBD2. The V segment lost 11 bases and the J segment 1 base; nucleotides outside the gene matches: 5. Germline-derived CDR1 and CDR2 are MNHEY and SVGAGI. The CDR3 spans 12 residues. DNA of the CDR3: TGTGCCGCGGGAGCTAGTTCCTACGAGCAGTACTTC. It codes for CAAGASSYEQYF.

The CDR3 is CASSLGTAVQAETQYF. CDR3 coding DNA: TGTGCCAGCAGCCTAGGAACGGCGGTACAGGCTGAGACCCAGTACTTC. This rearrangement joins TRBV7-2 to TRBJ2-5; the D gene is possibly TRBD1 (5 bases). V dropped 5 bases and J dropped 5 bases, with 21 bases sitting between them. Looked up from germline, CDR1 is SGHTA and CDR2 is FQGNSA. The CDR3 totals 16 residues. The full variable domain, completed using reference TRBV7-2 and TRBJ2-5, is GAGVSQSPSNKVTEKGKDVELRCDPISGHTALYWYRQSLGQGLEFLIYFQGNSAPDKSGLPSDRFSAERTGGSVSTLTIQRTQQEDSAVYLCASSLGTAVQAETQYFGPGTRLLVL.

V and J are TRBV13 and TRBJ1-1, with 7 bases aligning to TRBD1. Unmatched junction bases numbered 2, after V lost 7 bases and J lost 3 bases. This CDR3 is built from 12 residues. The germline V gene has CDR1 PRHDT and CDR2 FYEKMQ (reference sequence). For the CDR3, the DNA is TGTGCCAGCAAAACAGGGGACACTGAAGCTTTCTTT. As protein: CASKTGDTEAFF. The full variable domain, rest sourced from reference TRBV13 and TRBJ1-1, is AAGVIQSPRHLIKEKRETATLKCYPIPRHDTVYWYQQGPGQDPQFLISFYEKMQSDKGSIPDRFSAQQFSDYHSELNMSSLELGDSALYFCASKTGDTEAFFGQGTRLTVV.

The V and J genes are TRBV4-2 and TRBJ1-4; TRBD1 agrees at 8 bases. The germline V gene encodes CDR1 LGHNA and CDR2 YNFKEQ. This CDR3 is 17 amino acids long. Losses at the gene ends were 0 bases for V and 3 bases for J; bases not matched to a gene: 6. CDR3 sequence (DNA): TGTGCCAGCAGCCAAGAGGCCACGACAGGGGCTAATGAAAAACTGTTTTTT. Translating gives CASSQEATTGANEKLFF.

The chain combines TRBV11-3 with TRBJ2-5, with a tentative D call TRBD1 (5 bases). V was cut by 1 base and J by 7 bases, with 7 bases left in between. The CDR3 contains 12 residues. Germline-derived CDR1 and CDR2 are SGHNT and YENEEA. Here the CDR3 DNA reads TGTGCCAGCAGCTTAGGGCAGGGGACCCAGTACTTC. Encoded protein: CASSLGQGTQYF.

The chain carries TRBV7-2 and TRBJ2-2; D is ambiguous. Germline assignment: CDR1 SGHTA and CDR2 FQGNSA. Trimming stripped 4 bases from V and 6 bases from J, with 15 bases between. The CDR3 covers 15 residues. CDR3 DNA: TGTGCCAGCAGCTCAGCAGAGTACCACTCCGGGGAGCTGTTTTTT. Its translation: CASSSAEYHSGELFF.